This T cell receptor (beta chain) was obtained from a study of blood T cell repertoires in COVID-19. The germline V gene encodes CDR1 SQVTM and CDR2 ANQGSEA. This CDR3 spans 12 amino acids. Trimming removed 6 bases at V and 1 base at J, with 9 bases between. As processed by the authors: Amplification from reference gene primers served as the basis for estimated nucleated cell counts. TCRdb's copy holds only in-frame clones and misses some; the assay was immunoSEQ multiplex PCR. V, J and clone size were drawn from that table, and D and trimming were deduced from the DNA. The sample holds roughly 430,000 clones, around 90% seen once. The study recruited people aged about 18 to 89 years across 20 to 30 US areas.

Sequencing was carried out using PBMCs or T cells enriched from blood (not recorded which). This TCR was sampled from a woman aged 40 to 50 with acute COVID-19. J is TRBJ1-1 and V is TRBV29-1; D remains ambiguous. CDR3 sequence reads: CSVASQNTEAFF. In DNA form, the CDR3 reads TGCAGCGTGGCCAGTCAGAACACTGAAGCTTTCTTT.